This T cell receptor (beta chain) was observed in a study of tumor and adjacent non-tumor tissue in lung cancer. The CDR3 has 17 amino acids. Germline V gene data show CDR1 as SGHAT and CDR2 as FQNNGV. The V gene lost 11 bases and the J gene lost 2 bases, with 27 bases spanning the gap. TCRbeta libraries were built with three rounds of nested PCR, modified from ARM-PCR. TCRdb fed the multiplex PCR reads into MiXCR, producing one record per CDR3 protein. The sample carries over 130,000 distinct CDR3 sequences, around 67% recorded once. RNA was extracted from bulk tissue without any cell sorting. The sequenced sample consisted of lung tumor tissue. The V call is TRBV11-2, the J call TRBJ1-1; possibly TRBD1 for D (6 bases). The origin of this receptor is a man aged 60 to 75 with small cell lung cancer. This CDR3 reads CAGSSKQGLRINTEAFF. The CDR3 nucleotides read TGTGCCGGTAGCTCAAAGCAGGGGCTAAGGATAAACACTGAAGCTTTCTTT.